One and the same sample provided the 13 T cell receptor beta chains below, sequenced in a study of human T cells and chemical hapten exposure. TCRdb reprocessed the 5' RACE reads with MiXCR, giving one entry per CDR3 protein. The data hold about 81,000 distinct CDR3 sequences, with about 16% observed a single time. Total RNA extraction was carried out from unfractionated whole blood. The receptor set was obtained from a female donor in good health.

The chain uses TRBV29-1 and TRBJ2-5; 10 nucleotides agree with TRBD2. CDR3 length: 14 residues. After removal of 2 bases from V and 3 bases from J, the junction contained 3 bases not matched to a gene. CDR1 is SQVTM and CDR2 is ANQGSEA in the germline V gene. The CDR3 coding sequence is TGCAGCGTTGAACGGAGCGGGGGGGAAGAGACCCAGTACTTC. Its translation: CSVERSGGEETQYF.

This clonotype was seen only a few times. V and J are TRBV20-1 and TRBJ2-7, with 9 nucleotides matching TRBD1. The V gene's germline CDR1 is DFQATT and CDR2 SNEGSKA (reference sequence). V trimming: 3 bases; J trimming: 2 bases; junction bases outside the gene matches: 2. The CDR3 is 13 residues long. The CDR3 protein is CSARGQGAYEQYF. The DNA for the CDR3 is TGCAGTGCTAGGGGACAGGGCGCCTACGAGCAGTACTTC.

This clonotype has only a few counts. This chain connects TRBV10-3 to TRBJ2-1, with 11 bases that match TRBD1. Germline trimming cut 2 bases from V and 4 bases from J; bases unmatched to any gene: 4. The CDR3 has 16 amino acids. Germline CDR1 ENHRY, CDR2 SYGVKD. The CDR3 coding sequence is TGTGCCATCAGTGAGGCCGGGACAGGGGGTTACAATGAGCAGTTCTTC. Translation gives CAISEAGTGGYNEQFF.

This chain joins TRBV15 and TRBJ2-7; D is undetermined. The CDR3 is 13 residues long. Per germline, CDR1 LNHNV and CDR2 YYDKDF (reference sequence). Trimming took 0 bases from V and 3 from J, leaving 6 bases between them. Here the CDR3 reads CATSRDSYYEQYF. Here the CDR3 DNA reads TGTGCCACCAGCAGAGACTCTTACTACGAGCAGTACTTC.

The rearrangement joins TRBV12-5 to TRBJ1-1, with TRBD1 identical over 9 bases. Germline-derived CDR1 and CDR2 are LGHNT and FRNRAP. V trimming: 5 bases; J trimming: 1 base; junction bases outside the gene matches: 14. This CDR3 is 18 amino acids long. The CDR3 loop reads CASGPMGQGSGKNTEAFF. The CDR3 DNA is TGTGCTAGTGGTCCCATGGGACAGGGCTCTGGGAAGAACACTGAAGCTTTCTTT.

This clonotype was found a few times. V usage is TRBV6-5 and J usage is TRBJ2-3, with 8 bases that match TRBD2. CDR1 and CDR2 (germline): MNHEY, SVGAGI. The CDR3 is 17 residues long. Losses at the gene ends were 2 bases for V and 1 base for J; bases not matched to a gene: 8. The CDR3 spells CASSYESGRGGTDTQYF. The CDR3, as DNA: TGTGCCAGCAGTTACGAATCAGGGCGGGGGGGCACAGATACGCAGTATTTT.

The chain carries TRBV29-1 and TRBJ2-5; no definite D call. Trimming took 4 bases from V and 3 from J, leaving 12 bases between them. Germline CDR1 is SQVTM and CDR2 is ANQGSEA. The length of the CDR3 is 13 residues. The CDR3 DNA is TGCAGCGTTGTAGAGAATTCTAAAGAGACCCAGTACTTC. Protein: CSVVENSKETQYF.

The chain uses TRBV6-1 and TRBJ1-1; D is unclear. Germline assignment: CDR1 MNHNS and CDR2 SASEGT. Trimming left V 1 base short and J 2 bases short, with 11 bases between. The length of the CDR3 is 15 residues. The CDR3 protein is CASSEGPALNTEAFF. The CDR3 region has the DNA TGTGCCAGCAGTGAAGGGCCAGCACTAAACACTGAAGCTTTCTTT.

This clonotype was counted between two and nine times. The chain employs TRBV18 and TRBJ2-5; no reliable D call. Germline-derived CDR1 and CDR2 are KGHSH and LQKENI. The CDR3 length is 14 residues. Trimming shortened V by 2 bases and J by 1 base, and 8 bases separated the two germline ends. The CDR3 bases are TGTGCCAGCTCACCATATAACTCCCAAGAGACCCAGTACTTC. Residues: CASSPYNSQETQYF.

In this sample, this clonotype turned up a few times. This chain uses TRBV9 with TRBJ2-3; TRBD1 matches 11 bases. J gave up 5 bases and V 0 bases, and 2 bases lay outside the gene matches. Germline CDR1 SGDLS, CDR2 YYNGEE. The CDR3 is 15 residues long. The CDR3 DNA reads TGTGCCAGCAGCGTAGAGGGACAGGGGGGAGATACGCAGTATTTT. This encodes CASSVEGQGGDTQYF.

Here the CDR3 reads CASSLDSRAISTNEKLFF. The CDR3 nucleotides read TGTGCCAGCAGCTTAGATTCCAGGGCGATATCAACTAATGAAAAACTGTTTTTT. The chain carries TRBV7-9 and TRBJ1-4; D is perhaps TRBD1 (5 bases). From germline, CDR1 is SEHNR and CDR2 FQNEAQ (reference sequence). The CDR3 consists of 18 residues. Trimming took 1 base from V and 0 from J, leaving 15 bases between them. Full variable domain (missing parts from reference TRBV7-9 and TRBJ1-4): DTGVSQNPRHKITKRGQNVTFRCDPISEHNRLYWYRQTLGQGPEFLTYFQNEAQLEKSRLLSDRFSAERPKGSFSTLEIQRTEQGDSAMYLCASSLDSRAISTNEKLFFGSGTQLSVL.

This clonotype was seen a few times. The chain joins TRBV20-1 to TRBJ2-2; D might be TRBD2 (5 bases). In germline, CDR1 is DFQATT, CDR2 SNEGSKA (reference sequence). V was trimmed by 2 bases and J by 5 bases, leaving 21 bases between them. The CDR3 covers 17 residues. The CDR3 sequence: CSARSRQGLGETGELFF. In DNA, the CDR3 is TGCAGTGCTAGATCCCGCCAAGGACTCGGGGAAACCGGGGAGCTGTTTTTT.

This clonotype was counted between two and nine times. The J gene is TRBJ1-3, the V gene TRBV27; D unclear. This CDR3 has 14 residues. Germline V gene data show CDR1 as MNHEY and CDR2 as SMNVEV (reference sequence). Trimming stripped 4 bases from V and 0 bases from J, with 7 bases between. The CDR3 here is CASSSTRSGNTIYF. CDR3 coding DNA: TGTGCCAGCAGTTCGACCCGCTCTGGAAACACCATATATTTT.